This TCR beta chain is drawn from a study of siplizumab effects on memory and regulatory T cells. The study's findings and limits: Whether proliferating Tregs in siplizumab cultures suppress was not functionally confirmed. Greater diversity than memory cells seemed evident in naive T cells, which also appeared to be major alloresponse contributors. Fewer alloreactive sequences mapped to unstimulated CD4+ memory cells under siplizumab.

The assay looked at some 96,000 TCR templates in each sample. The assay was immunoSEQ multiplex PCR, and TCRdb's table has in-frame clones only and misses some. The sample holds over 100,000 clones; 90% to 95% are singletons and the top ten take about 1.1%. Regarding this clone: Its target is not known.

Specimen: CD4+ T cells sorted from blood. The sequence was obtained from a human donor in good health.

The CDR3 protein is CASSALEGTDTQYF. The CDR3 DNA follows: TGTGCCAGTAGTGCTTTGGAAGGGACAGATACGCAGTATTTT. The chain is built from TRBV19 and TRBJ2-3, with D hard to call. Per germline, CDR1 LNHDA and CDR2 SQIVND (reference sequence). The CDR3 is 14 residues long. V lost 5 bases, J lost 3 bases, and 12 bases lay in between.